These T cell receptor beta chains were read from a single sample in a study of T and B cells in COVID-19 patients. TCRdb itself ran the multiplex PCR reads through MiXCR, one entry per CDR3 protein. The data show about 15,000 distinct CDR3 sequences, roughly 29% seen once. Specimen: blood. Receptors were obtained from a human donor who had recovered from COVID-19. CDR3s include the opening cysteine and the closing phenylalanine or tryptophan. The order of the fields is D gene, J gene, V gene, clone size, CDR3 DNA, CDR3 protein. D genes are given only for firm matches. For some rows the clone size is stated as once, few or many, or as a class when expanded; others skip it.

D: TRBD2
J: TRBJ2-7
V: TRBV19
size: few
DNA: TGTGCCAGTAGTTTCGGGAGGGGCTCCTACGAGCAGTACTTC
CDR3: CASSFGRGSYEQYF

D: -
J: TRBJ2-5
V: TRBV12-3/TRBV12-4
size: -
DNA: TGTGCCAGCAGTTTAGGGGACTTAGTTCTAGAGACCCAGTACTTC
CDR3: CASSLGDLVLETQYF

D: TRBD1
J: TRBJ1-4
V: TRBV5-1
size: -
DNA: TGCGCCAGCTCGAGGACAGGGGGAGGTGAAAAACTGTTTTTT
CDR3: CASSRTGGGEKLFF

D: -
J: TRBJ1-4
V: TRBV19
size: medium-sized
DNA: TGTGCCAGTTCAGTCCGGGCCAGGGTGGATGAAAAACTGTTTTTT
CDR3: CASSVRARVDEKLFF

D: TRBD1
J: TRBJ1-5
V: TRBV19
size: -
DNA: TGTGCCAGTAGTACCCCGACAGGGTTGGATCAGCCCCAGCATTTT
CDR3: CASSTPTGLDQPQHF

D: -
J: TRBJ2-5
V: TRBV20-1
size: -
DNA: TGCAGTGCCTCCATTTCGGAGACCCAGTACTTC
CDR3: CSASISETQYF

D: -
J: TRBJ1-2
V: TRBV20-1
size: -
DNA: TGCAGTGCCCGGACTGAAACTAACTATGGCTACACCTTC
CDR3: CSARTETNYGYTF

D: -
J: TRBJ1-3
V: TRBV30
size: -
DNA: TGTGCCTGGAGTGTATCGGCATCTGGAAACACCATATATTTT
CDR3: CAWSVSASGNTIYF

D: TRBD1
J: TRBJ1-1
V: TRBV19
size: -
DNA: TGTGCCAGTGGTACGGACAGGGGTAAAGCTTTCTTT
CDR3: CASGTDRGKAFF

D: -
J: TRBJ1-5
V: TRBV12-3/TRBV12-4
size: -
DNA: TGTGCCAGCACCCGCATCAATCAGCCCCAGCATTTT
CDR3: CASTRINQPQHF

D: -
J: TRBJ2-7
V: TRBV29-1
size: medium-sized
DNA: TGCAGCGTTGAGAGGGGTAACTACGAGCAGTACTTC
CDR3: CSVERGNYEQYF

D: TRBD2
J: TRBJ2-5
V: TRBV5-1
size: -
DNA: TGCGCCAGCAGCTTGGCCTTGCGGGGGAGTGCCCTCACCCAGTACTTC
CDR3: CASSLALRGSALTQYF

D: TRBD1
J: TRBJ2-5
V: TRBV6-2/TRBV6-3
size: few
DNA: TGTGCCAGCAACAGGGGCGAGACCCAGTACTTC
CDR3: CASNRGETQYF

D: TRBD2
J: TRBJ2-3
V: TRBV30
size: -
DNA: TGTGCATGTAGCGGGATATTTGGCACAGATACGCAGTATTTT
CDR3: CACSGIFGTDTQYF

D: TRBD1
J: TRBJ1-2
V: TRBV12-3/TRBV12-4
size: once
DNA: TGTGCCAGCAGTTTAGGACAACAGGGGAAAGGCTACACCTTC
CDR3: CASSLGQQGKGYTF

D: -
J: TRBJ2-4
V: TRBV7-9
size: -
DNA: TGTGCCAGCAGCTCCCGGACTATTAGAAACATTCAGTACTTC
CDR3: CASSSRTIRNIQYF

D: -
J: TRBJ2-1
V: TRBV19
size: medium-sized
DNA: TGTGCCAGTAGTCAGCGGGTGAGCTACAATGAGCAGTTCTTC
CDR3: CASSQRVSYNEQFF

D: TRBD2
J: TRBJ2-1
V: TRBV20-1
size: once
DNA: TGCAGTGCTCCTCCAGCTAGCGGGAGTGTCAATGAGCAGTTCTTC
CDR3: CSAPPASGSVNEQFF

D: TRBD2
J: TRBJ2-3
V: TRBV7-9
size: -
DNA: TGTGCCAGCAGCTTACGGCGCCTAGCGGGGGGGCGGACAGATACGCAGTATTTT
CDR3: CASSLRRLAGGRTDTQYF

D: -
J: TRBJ1-1
V: TRBV30
size: few
DNA: TGTGCCTGGAGTCCCGTTGCGAACACTGAAGCTTTCTTT
CDR3: CAWSPVANTEAFF

D: -
J: TRBJ1-1
V: TRBV5-6
size: few
DNA: TGTGCCAGCAGCTATCGGGCGGAGGGGGGTGAAGCTTTCTTT
CDR3: CASSYRAEGGEAFF

D: -
J: TRBJ1-2
V: TRBV20-1
size: -
DNA: TGCAGTGCTAGAGATCACGGGGGGTATGGCTACACCTTC
CDR3: CSARDHGGYGYTF

D: TRBD2
J: TRBJ2-2
V: TRBV6-2/TRBV6-3
size: few
DNA: TGTGCCAGCATCATCCGACTAGCGGGGGCCCTGAACACCGGGGAGCTGTTTTTT
CDR3: CASIIRLAGALNTGELFF

D: -
J: TRBJ1-2
V: TRBV6-1
size: -
DNA: TGTGCCAGCAGTGAACGGAACTATGGCTACACCTTC
CDR3: CASSERNYGYTF

D: -
J: TRBJ1-2
V: TRBV18
size: few
DNA: TGTGCCAGCTCACCACCAGGGTCTAGGATTAGGATGGCGGATGGCTACACCTTC
CDR3: CASSPPGSRIRMADGYTF

D: -
J: TRBJ1-4
V: TRBV19
size: medium-sized
DNA: TGTGCCAGTAGCCCGCCTCCAACTAATGAAAAACTGTTTTTT
CDR3: CASSPPPTNEKLFF

D: -
J: TRBJ2-7
V: TRBV7-6
size: -
DNA: TGTGCCAGCAGCTTAGGGCCCGGGAGAGACTACGAGCAGTACTTC
CDR3: CASSLGPGRDYEQYF

D: -
J: TRBJ2-5
V: TRBV11-3
size: medium-sized
DNA: TGTGCCAGCAGCTTAGATCACACACAGTTCTACTTC
CDR3: CASSLDHTQFYF

D: -
J: TRBJ1-2
V: TRBV18
size: -
DNA: TGTGCCAGCTCACCATCCGGTTTGCACTATGGCTACACCTTC
CDR3: CASSPSGLHYGYTF

D: TRBD1
J: TRBJ1-4
V: TRBV27
size: few
DNA: TGTGCCAGCAGTTTCCAGGGGGCTAATGAAAAACTGTTTTTT
CDR3: CASSFQGANEKLFF

D: TRBD1
J: TRBJ2-2
V: TRBV6-4
size: few
DNA: TGTGCCAGCAGTGACTATGATATTAACAGGGGCGACGCCGGGGAGCTGTTTTTT
CDR3: CASSDYDINRGDAGELFF

D: -
J: TRBJ1-4
V: TRBV20-1
size: once
DNA: TGCAGTGCTATGGTCAGCCCTAATGAAAAACTGTTTTTT
CDR3: CSAMVSPNEKLFF

D: TRBD1
J: TRBJ1-1
V: TRBV29-1
size: few
DNA: TGCAGCGTACCGGGACAGGGGATAGGCACTGAAGCTTTCTTT
CDR3: CSVPGQGIGTEAFF

D: TRBD1
J: TRBJ1-1
V: TRBV6-1
size: -
DNA: TGTGCCAGCTTCACAGGGGGCGCGCGGAACACTGAAGCTTTCTTT
CDR3: CASFTGGARNTEAFF

D: TRBD1
J: TRBJ1-2
V: TRBV20-1
size: -
DNA: TGCAGTGCCCTGCGGGACAGCATTTTCTATGGCTACACCTTC
CDR3: CSALRDSIFYGYTF

D: -
J: TRBJ1-2
V: TRBV18
size: -
DNA: TGTGCCAGCTCACCAGAGCCGGGCCTTGGCTACACCTTC
CDR3: CASSPEPGLGYTF

D: TRBD2
J: TRBJ2-7
V: TRBV27
size: -
DNA: TGTGCCAGCAGCGGGGGAGGGGCAGGGATCTCCTACGAGCAGTACTTC
CDR3: CASSGGGAGISYEQYF

D: -
J: TRBJ2-5
V: TRBV4-3
size: once
DNA: TGCGCCAGCAGCCAAGGGGGTCCGGAGACCCAGTACTTC
CDR3: CASSQGGPETQYF

D: -
J: TRBJ2-2
V: TRBV20-1
size: -
DNA: TGCAGTGTTTTTTGGGCGAACACCGGGGAGCTGTTTTTT
CDR3: CSVFWANTGELFF

D: TRBD2
J: TRBJ2-3
V: TRBV19
size: medium-sized
DNA: TGTGCCAGTAGTGATAGGGCGGGAGGGCCCACAGATACGCAGTATTTT
CDR3: CASSDRAGGPTDTQYF

D: -
J: TRBJ2-3
V: TRBV28
size: few
DNA: TGTGCCAGCAGTCAAATTCGAAAAGGGGGGTATTTT
CDR3: CASSQIRKGGYF

D: -
J: TRBJ2-3
V: TRBV6-2/TRBV6-3
size: few
DNA: TGTGCCAGCAGTTACTCGGACGCAGGGTTCCAGACAGATACGCAGTATTTT
CDR3: CASSYSDAGFQTDTQYF

D: TRBD1
J: TRBJ2-7
V: TRBV7-9
size: -
DNA: TGTGCCAGCAGTACAGGGGGCCCGTCTGAGAAGCAGTACTTC
CDR3: CASSTGGPSEKQYF

D: TRBD1
J: TRBJ2-1
V: TRBV13
size: medium-sized
DNA: TGTGCCAGCACCCAGGACAGGGGAAATGAGCAGTTCTTC
CDR3: CASTQDRGNEQFF

D: -
J: TRBJ2-1
V: TRBV30
size: -
DNA: TGTGCCTGGAGTGTACGAGGCGGGGTCCCCTCCTACAATGAGCAGTTCTTC
CDR3: CAWSVRGGVPSYNEQFF

D: TRBD1
J: TRBJ2-1
V: TRBV6-1
size: -
DNA: TGTGCCAGCTCTCTTAGACAGGGGACAGCCGGGGAGCAGTTCTTC
CDR3: CASSLRQGTAGEQFF

D: -
J: TRBJ1-3
V: TRBV19
size: many
DNA: TGTGCCAGTCGCATGCTAGGACAGTCTGATGCTGGAAACACCATATATTTT
CDR3: CASRMLGQSDAGNTIYF

D: -
J: TRBJ1-2
V: TRBV18
size: -
DNA: TGTGCCAGCTCACCATTACAGGAGGATGGCTACACCTTC
CDR3: CASSPLQEDGYTF

D: TRBD1
J: TRBJ2-7
V: TRBV18
size: -
DNA: TGTGCCAGCTCACCGCCCCCGGGACAGGGCCCCTACGAGCAGTACTTC
CDR3: CASSPPPGQGPYEQYF

D: -
J: TRBJ1-4
V: TRBV27
size: few
DNA: TGTGCCAGCAGAAGTACTAATGAAAAACTGTTTTTT
CDR3: CASRSTNEKLFF

D: TRBD1
J: TRBJ2-1
V: TRBV12-3/TRBV12-4
size: medium-sized
DNA: TGTGCCAGCAACCAGGGGGCCCGAAAGCAGCAGTTCTTC
CDR3: CASNQGARKQQFF

D: -
J: TRBJ2-3
V: TRBV10-3
size: -
DNA: TGTGCCATCAGTGTGGCAGGGATGAGCACAGATACGCAGTATTTT
CDR3: CAISVAGMSTDTQYF

D: -
J: TRBJ2-2
V: TRBV28
size: -
DNA: TGTGCCAGCAGCCAGACAGTGGGCGGGGAGCTGTTTTTT
CDR3: CASSQTVGGELFF